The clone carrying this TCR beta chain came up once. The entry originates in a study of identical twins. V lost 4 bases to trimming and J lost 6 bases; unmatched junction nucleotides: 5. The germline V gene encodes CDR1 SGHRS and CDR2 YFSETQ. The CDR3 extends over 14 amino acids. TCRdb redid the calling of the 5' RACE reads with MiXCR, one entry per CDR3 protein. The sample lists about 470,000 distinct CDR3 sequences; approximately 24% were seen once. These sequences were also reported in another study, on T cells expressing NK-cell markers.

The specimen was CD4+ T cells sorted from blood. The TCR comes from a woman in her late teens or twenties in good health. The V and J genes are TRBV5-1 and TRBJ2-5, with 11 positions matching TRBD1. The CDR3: CASSRTGGRKTQYF. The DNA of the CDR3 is TGCGCCAGCAGCCGGACAGGGGGCCGGAAGACCCAGTACTTC.